This T cell receptor beta chain was recorded in a study of cytomegalovirus exposure and HLA in healthy donors. Study observations and caveats: The authors later found HLA-associated TCR beta chains more clonally expanded than equally common others.

Points on this clone: Its target is unknown. This CDR3 is also generated by other DNA sequences in the sample.

V lost 3 bases and J lost 6; bases outside the gene matches: 3. Germline-derived CDR1 and CDR2 are SGDLS and YYNGEE. This CDR3 is 14 amino acids long. Use of 60 Vbeta and 13 Jbeta primers characterized the PCR. TCRdb keeps only in-frame clones here, not all; method: immunoSEQ multiplex PCR. The sample has 180,000 or so clones, about four fifths seen once; the top ten hold under 2%. Sequenced input: PBMCs. V is TRBV9 and J is TRBJ1-6, with TRBD1 matching over 7 bases. This receptor was identified in a woman aged 30 to 39 in good health and CMV-seronegative. In DNA form, the CDR3 reads TGTGCCAGCAGCGACAGGGGTCCTAATTCACCCCTCCACTTT. Translating it yields CASSDRGPNSPLHF.